The 22 T cell receptor beta chains given below trace back to one sample, sequenced in a study of tumor-infiltrating lymphocytes in localized non-small cell lung cancer. Data came from immunoSEQ multiplex PCR; TCRdb stores just in-frame clones and leaves some out. The profile shows about 9,700 clones, around 73% of them singletons. Sequenced sample: lung tumor tissue. These TCRs come from a human donor with non-small cell lung cancer.

The chain couples TRBV27 to TRBJ2-2; maybe TRBD1 (6 bases). This CDR3 is built from 15 residues. V was pared by 4 bases and J by 3 bases, with 12 bases between. The germline gives CDR1 MNHEY, CDR2 SMNVEV (reference sequence). DNA of the CDR3: TGTGCCAGCAGTTACCACAGGGCCGACACCGGGGAGCTGTTTTTT. Translation gives CASSYHRADTGELFF.

The gene calls are TRBV30 and TRBJ2-3; 11 bases match TRBD2. The CDR3 covers 17 residues. Trimming at V came to 0 bases and at J to 6 bases, leaving 11 bases not matched to a gene. Germline-derived CDR1 and CDR2 are GTSNPN and SVGIG (reference sequence). The CDR3 nucleotides read TGTGCCTGGAGTGTACTTCCCCTAGCGGGAGGACGGGATACGCAGTATTTT. This gives the protein CAWSVLPLAGGRDTQYF.

This clone was observed a handful of times. This chain uses TRBV6-1 with TRBJ1-5; D unclear. Deletions cut 10 bases from V and 4 bases from J, with 17 bases between. The CDR3 length is 14 residues. CDR1 and CDR2 (germline): MNHNS, SASEGT. The DNA for the CDR3 is TGTGCCACGACAACTGGGTGGATGAATCAGCCCCAGCATTTT. Encoded protein: CATTTGWMNQPQHF.

The rearrangement links TRBV6-5 to TRBJ1-1; the D is unclear. Trimming removed 0 bases at V and 1 base at J, with 12 bases between. CDR1 is MNHEY and CDR2 is SVGAGI in the germline V gene. This CDR3 comprises 16 residues. The CDR3 DNA follows: TGTGCCAGCAGTTACTCGGCGACTCGAAGGAACACTGAAGCTTTCTTT. This encodes CASSYSATRRNTEAFF.

This chain uses TRBV18 with TRBJ1-5, with D unresolved. Trimming took 2 bases from V and 0 from J, leaving 14 bases between them. The CDR3 has 17 amino acids. Germline-derived CDR1 and CDR2 are KGHSH and LQKENI. The CDR3 nucleotides are TGTGCCAGCTCACCATCCCTCCCAGCCCATAGCAATCAGCCCCAGCATTTT. The encoded protein is CASSPSLPAHSNQPQHF.

The chain couples TRBV10-3 to TRBJ2-7; TRBD2 is a possible D gene (7 bases). The V end was cut by 2 bases, the J end by 0 bases, with 11 bases between. The CDR3 sequence is 15 residues long. CDR1 and CDR2 from the germline V gene are ENHRY and SYGVKD. CDR3 in amino acids: CAISEKGGASYEQYF. DNA for the CDR3: TGTGCCATCAGTGAGAAGGGGGGGGCCTCCTACGAGCAGTACTTC.

The gene calls are TRBV6-1 and TRBJ2-7; 8 bases align to TRBD1. Germline loops: CDR1 MNHNS, CDR2 SASEGT. The CDR3 is made up of 14 amino acids. Unmatched junction bases numbered 5, after V lost 5 bases and J lost 2 bases. CDR3 sequence (DNA): TGTGCCAGCAGTACCCGGACAGGGCCCTACGAGCAGTACTTC. Its protein product is CASSTRTGPYEQYF.

This clone was counted once. V usage is TRBV19 and J usage is TRBJ2-2; D may be TRBD1 or TRBD2 (5 bases each). Germline assignment: CDR1 LNHDA and CDR2 SQIVND (reference sequence). V lost 4 bases, J lost 5 bases, and 11 bases lay in between. This CDR3 contains 14 residues. CDR3 nucleotide sequence: TGTGCCAGTAGTAACCTATGGGGGACCGGGGAGCTGTTTTTT. It translates to CASSNLWGTGELFF.

This clone was seen once. The rearrangement links TRBV19 to TRBJ1-2; no firm D call. V shed 4 bases and J shed 0 bases, with 9 bases lying between them. This CDR3 has 14 residues. CDR1 and CDR2 from the germline V gene are LNHDA and SQIVND (reference sequence). The CDR3 nucleotides read TGTGCCAGTAGTAGAGAGGGAGCTAACTATGGCTACACCTTC. Encoded protein: CASSREGANYGYTF.

This clone has a handful of counts. The rearrangement uses TRBV7-9 and TRBJ2-7; 9 bases are shared with TRBD2. Trimming took 5 bases from V and 9 from J; bases not matched to a gene: 14. The CDR3 runs to 15 residues. CDR1 is SEHNR and CDR2 is FQNEAQ in the germline V gene (reference sequence). CDR3 sequence reads: CASSPLRGGTRAQYF. The CDR3 DNA sequence: TGTGCCAGCAGCCCGTTGCGGGGGGGGACTCGGGCGCAGTACTTC.

The rearrangement joins TRBV7-6 to TRBJ2-1, with TRBD1 matching over 10 bases. With V trimmed by 1 base and J by 7 bases, 1 base remained unmatched. Germline CDR1 SGHVS, CDR2 FNYEAQ. The CDR3 has 14 residues. The chain's CDR3 is CASSLGDRGNEQFF. The CDR3 DNA sequence: TGTGCCAGCAGCTTAGGGGACAGGGGAAATGAGCAGTTCTTC.

In this sample, this clone turned up a few times. The gene calls are TRBV5-6 and TRBJ2-7, with 8 bases identical to TRBD2. The CDR3 covers 15 residues. V shed 5 bases and J 4 bases; nucleotides not matched to a gene: 11. Germline-derived CDR1 and CDR2 are SGHDT and YYEEEE. In DNA, the CDR3 is TGTGCCAGCAGTATGCTCGGGGGGGATCCGTACGAGCAGTACTTC. This codes for CASSMLGGDPYEQYF.

The chain has TRBV29-1 and TRBJ1-3; tentative D call: TRBD1 (5 bases). The ends were cut back, 0 bases at V and 4 bases at J, with 10 bases in the middle. The V gene's germline CDR1 is SQVTM and CDR2 ANQGSEA. The CDR3 covers 14 residues. The chain's CDR3 is CSVEDGGRGNTIYF. CDR3 nucleotides: TGCAGCGTTGAAGATGGGGGTCGAGGAAACACCATATATTTT. The variable domain in full, completed from reference TRBV29-1 and TRBJ1-3, reads SAVISQKPSRDICQRGTSLTIQCQVDSQVTMMFWYRQQPGQSLTLIATANQGSEATYESGFVIDKFPISRPNLTFSTLTVSNMSPEDSSIYLCSVEDGGRGNTIYFGEGSWLTVV.

The chain combines TRBV7-2 with TRBJ1-1; D may be TRBD1 (5 bases). Germline V gene lookup returns CDR1 SGHTA and CDR2 FQGNSA. This CDR3 region has 14 residues. Trimming removed 5 bases from V and 2 bases from J, with 12 bases in between. The CDR3 DNA reads TGTGCCAGCAGCCCCATCCAGGGAAACACTGAAGCTTTCTTT. Its translation: CASSPIQGNTEAFF.

This chain connects TRBV27 to TRBJ2-2, with D unresolved. Trimming removed 7 bases at V and 5 bases at J, with 20 bases between. From germline, CDR1 is MNHEY and CDR2 SMNVEV (reference sequence). This CDR3 region has 16 residues. The CDR3 loop reads CASKTELVVSTGELFF. In DNA, the CDR3 is TGTGCCAGCAAAACGGAGCTAGTCGTTTCTACCGGGGAGCTGTTTTTT.

The CDR3 bases are TGTGCCACCAGCAGACACGGCCGGAACACCATATATTTT. Translation: CATSRHGRNTIYF. The chain is built from TRBV15 and TRBJ1-3, with D unclear. CDR3 length equals 13 residues. CDR1 LNHNV and CDR2 YYDKDF come from the germline V gene (reference sequence). V lost 2 bases, J lost 7 bases, and 9 bases lay in between.

The rearrangement uses TRBV30 and TRBJ1-5; tentatively, D is TRBD1 (5 bases). The CDR3 covers 15 residues. The V gene's germline CDR1 is GTSNPN and CDR2 SVGIG (reference sequence). Trimming shortened V by 2 bases and J by 2 bases, and 13 bases separated the two germline ends. As DNA, the CDR3 is TGTGCCTGGAGTAAATCGCCGGGGGGCAATCAGCCCCAGCATTTT. Its protein is CAWSKSPGGNQPQHF. Combining the CDR3 with reference TRBV30 and TRBJ1-5 gives the whole variable domain SQTIHQWPATLVQPVGSPLSLECTVEGTSNPNLYWYRQAAGRGLQLLFYSVGIGQISSEVPQNLSASRPQDRQFILSSKKLLLSDSGFYLCAWSKSPGGNQPQHFGDGTRLSIL.

The chain recombines TRBV5-4 with TRBJ2-3; D not resolved. CDR1 and CDR2 (germline): SGHNT, YYREEE (reference sequence). The V end lost 0 bases, the J end lost 4 bases, and 9 bases lay between the germline ends. The CDR3 runs to 14 residues. The DNA for the CDR3 is TGTGCCAGCAGCTTGGCCCGGGCTTCAGATACGCAGTATTTT. The encoded protein is CASSLARASDTQYF.

V and J are TRBV10-1 and TRBJ2-5; D remains ambiguous. Germline V gene sequence: CDR1 WNHNN, CDR2 SYGVQD (reference sequence). Between the trimmed V and J ends, which lost 4 bases and 1 base, there was a span of 7 bases. The CDR3 length is 13 residues. CDR3 nucleotide sequence: TGCGCCAGCAGTGCTCAGCCCCAAGAGACCCAGTACTTC. Translated, it gives CASSAQPQETQYF.

The V gene is TRBV20-1, the J gene TRBJ2-7; no reliable D call. This CDR3 has 11 amino acids. V lost 6 bases to trimming and J lost 4 bases, with 10 bases between them. Germline lookup yields CDR1 DFQATT and CDR2 SNEGSKA (reference sequence). The CDR3 DNA reads TGCAGTGCCCCCCTGAATTACGAGCAGTACTTC. Protein product: CSAPLNYEQYF.

The genes are TRBV6-6 and TRBJ2-2, with 12 bases matching TRBD1. Trimming cost V 4 bases and J 7 bases; bases outside gene matches: 7. The CDR3 spans 16 residues. Germline V gene data show CDR1 as MNHNY and CDR2 as SVGAGI (reference sequence). CDR3 DNA sequence: TGTGCCAGCAGTTTTTCGGGACAGGGGGCCGGCGGGGAGCTGTTTTTT. Amino acid sequence: CASSFSGQGAGGELFF.

This clone has only a few counts. The chain is built from TRBV19 and TRBJ1-2; D perhaps matches TRBD1 (5 bases). The germline CDR1 and CDR2 sequences are LNHDA and SQIVND (reference sequence). Trimming took off 3 bases at V and 4 bases at J, with 21 bases between the two ends. The CDR3 spans 17 residues. The CDR3 region has the DNA TGTGCCAGTAGTATCCCCGCGGGACGACTCTCCGTCTATGGCTACACCTTC. Translation gives CASSIPAGRLSVYGYTF.